The 19 T cell receptor beta chains below were found in one sample sequenced in a study of early T cells in non-severe SARS-CoV-2 infection. MiXCR, applied by TCRdb to the 5' RACE reads, yields one record per CDR3 protein. The top ten clones hold 6.5% to 9% of a sample with 75,000 to 90,000 distinct CDR3 sequences, more than 9% of them seen once. This specimen was whole blood, taken at baseline. These receptors all stem from an adult who was a healthcare worker with PCR-confirmed SARS-CoV-2 infection or an uninfected control (not recorded which).

This clonotype was observed many times. This chain links TRBV12-2 with TRBJ1-5; TRBD1 was called by the table and not checked on the DNA. TRBV12-2 is a pseudogene segment. This CDR3 region has 14 residues. In DNA, the CDR3 is TGTGCAAGTCTACTGGACAGGGGCAATCAGCCCCAGCATTTT. Translating it yields CASLLDRGNQPQHF.

This clonotype was seen a few times. This rearrangement joins TRBV7-9 to TRBJ2-7; 7 bases are shared with TRBD1. Germline assignment: CDR1 SEHNR and CDR2 FQNEAQ (reference sequence). The V gene end was trimmed by 8 bases and the J gene end by 5 bases; junction bases not matched to a gene: 6. The CDR3 sequence is 12 residues long. The CDR3 is CASGPGQHEQYF. CDR3 sequence (DNA): TGTGCCAGCGGGCCGGGACAGCACGAGCAGTACTTC.

The sample holds many counts of this clonotype. This chain joins TRBV30 and TRBJ2-5, with unresolved D. Germline CDR1 and CDR2: GTSNPN and SVGIG (reference sequence). The CDR3 runs to 14 residues. Trimming removed 2 bases at V and 2 bases at J, with 12 bases between. CDR3 sequence reads: CAWSRGHEQETQYF. CDR3 nucleotide sequence: TGTGCCTGGAGTAGAGGCCATGAGCAAGAGACCCAGTACTTC.

This clonotype was observed a handful of times. A read error is possible here, since a much larger clone lies one base away. The chain employs TRBV20-1 and TRBJ2-1; D assignment may be TRBD1 or TRBD2 (5 bases each). The CDR3 is 14 amino acids. V was clipped by 7 bases and J by 9 bases, with 22 bases between them. Germline V gene data show CDR1 as DFQATT and CDR2 as SNEGSKA (reference sequence). CDR3 sequence: CSVTRGQGGSEQFF. The CDR3 bases are TGCAGTGTGACTCGGGGTCAGGGTGGTTCTGAGCAGTTCTTC.

This clonotype was observed many times. The V and J genes are TRBV7-2 and TRBJ2-1, with a weak D call TRBD2 (7 bases). Germline V lookup: CDR1 SGHTA, CDR2 FQGNSA. The CDR3 length is 16 residues. Trimming removed 1 base at V and 6 bases at J, with 16 bases between. CDR3 coding DNA: TGTGCCAGCAGCTTAGGGGGGGGCAGGATGGGCAATGAGCAGTTCTTC. This translates into CASSLGGGRMGNEQFF.

The V gene is TRBV11-2, the J gene TRBJ1-2, with TRBD1 identical over 9 bases. V lost 7 bases, J lost 10 bases, and 10 bases stayed unmatched. The CDR3 is 13 amino acids. Germline-derived CDR1 and CDR2 are SGHAT and FQNNGV. DNA for the CDR3: TGTGCCAGCAAACAAAACAGACAGGGGGACTACACCTTC. Protein: CASKQNRQGDYTF.

This clonotype was found a few times. As DNA, the CDR3 is TGTGCCAGCAGTTTATCGGCGGGATTAGAGACCCAGTACTTC. Its translation is CASSLSAGLETQYF. This chain links TRBV27 with TRBJ2-5, with D perhaps TRBD2 (6 bases). The CDR3 length is 14 residues. Germline V gives CDR1 MNHEY, CDR2 SMNVEV (reference sequence). V was shortened by 0 bases and J by 4 bases, with 9 bases between the two germline ends.

This clonotype has only a few counts. This CDR3 is CASSPRPPGSGNNQPQHF. CDR3 sequence (DNA): TGTGCCAGCAGCCCACGACCTCCAGGGTCGGGGAACAATCAGCCCCAGCATTTT. The V call is TRBV3-1, the J call TRBJ1-5; TRBD1 is a possible D gene (5 bases). V shed 4 bases and J shed 3 bases, with 22 bases lying between them. CDR1 is LGHDT and CDR2 is YNNKEL in the germline V gene (reference sequence). The CDR3 is 18 residues long.

The V and J genes are TRBV14 and TRBJ1-6; D is unclear. V gave up 1 base and J gave up 9 bases, with 7 bases separating them. The CDR3 loop spans 13 amino acids. Germline V gene lookup returns CDR1 SGHDN and CDR2 FVKESK. The CDR3, as DNA: TGTGCCAGCAGCCAAGCCAGAGGTTCACCCCTCCACTTT. Translated, it gives CASSQARGSPLHF. Together with reference TRBV14 and TRBJ1-6, the CDR3 gives the full variable domain: EAGVTQFPSHSVIEKGQTVTLRCDPISGHDNLYWYRRVMGKEIKFLLHFVKESKQDESGMPNNRFLAERTGGTYSTLKVQPAELEDSGVYFCASSQARGSPLHFGNGTRLTVT.

The table lists this clonotype with a few counts. The J gene is TRBJ2-1, the V gene TRBV5-8; 7 nucleotides line up with TRBD2. From germline, CDR1 is SGHTS and CDR2 YDEGEE. The CDR3 runs 14 residues. V gave up 4 bases and J gave up 8 bases; unmatched junction bases: 9. In DNA, the CDR3 is TGTGCCAGCAGCCACGGACTAGTGCGCGATGAGCAGTTCTTC. Translated, it gives CASSHGLVRDEQFF. Combining the CDR3 with reference TRBV5-8 and TRBJ2-1 gives the whole variable domain EAGVTQSPTHLIKTRGQQATLRCSPISGHTSVYWYQQALGLGLQFLLWYDEGEERNRGNFPPRFSGRQFPNYSSELNVNALELEDSALYLCASSHGLVRDEQFFGPGTRLTVL.

This clonotype was picked up a small number of times. The CDR3 is CASSLVLASTYEQYF. CDR3 DNA sequence: TGCGCCAGCAGCTTGGTACTAGCCTCCACCTACGAGCAGTACTTC. J is TRBJ2-7 and V is TRBV5-1; maybe TRBD2 (6 bases). The CDR3 is made up of 15 amino acids. The V end lost 0 bases, the J end lost 2 bases, and 12 bases lay between the germline ends. Germline loops: CDR1 SGHRS, CDR2 YFSETQ.

The rearrangement uses TRBV27 and TRBJ2-5; D gene uncertain. There are 12 residues in the CDR3. V gave up 5 bases and J gave up 4 bases, with 8 bases separating them. Germline CDR1 reads MNHEY; CDR2 reads SMNVEV (reference sequence). The CDR3: CASSIIGETQYF. CDR3 nucleotides: TGTGCCAGCAGTATTATCGGAGAGACCCAGTACTTC.

There are many counts of this clonotype. This chain links TRBV20-1 with TRBJ1-1; D not resolved. The CDR3 length is 13 residues. V lost 3 bases, J lost 0 bases, and 8 bases lay in between. Germline CDR1 DFQATT, CDR2 SNEGSKA (reference sequence). CDR3 protein: CSASSNMNTEAFF. The CDR3, as DNA: TGCAGTGCTAGTTCGAACATGAACACTGAAGCTTTCTTT.

This clonotype was observed at least ten times. The chain combines TRBV20-1 with TRBJ2-5; 8 nucleotides line up with TRBD1. The junction had 0 bases not matched to a gene; V was cut back by 5 bases and J by 4 bases. Germline CDR1 and CDR2: DFQATT and SNEGSKA (reference sequence). The CDR3 extends over 11 amino acids. In DNA, the CDR3 is TGCAGTGCTGACAGGGGAGAGACCCAGTACTTC. It codes for CSADRGETQYF.

This clonotype has just a few counts. Germline is not matched at one junction end, which may reflect a read error. The chain employs TRBV6-6 and TRBJ2-7; D is perhaps TRBD2 (5 bases). Per the germline V gene, CDR1 is MNHNY and CDR2 is SVGAGI (reference sequence). The CDR3 contains 13 residues. Here the CDR3 reads CASSYSGVEARGF. In DNA, the CDR3 is TGTGCCAGCAGTTACTCCGGGGTGGAGGCGAGAGGCTTC.

The J gene is TRBJ2-1, the V gene TRBV3-1; 11 bases fit TRBD2. The germline CDR1 and CDR2 sequences are LGHDT and YNNKEL (reference sequence). The CDR3 loop spans 15 amino acids. The J segment lost 5 bases and the V segment lost 4 bases, leaving 4 bases of the junction unmatched. The CDR3 is CASSPMGLADNEQFF. The CDR3 bases are TGTGCCAGCAGCCCGATGGGACTAGCGGACAATGAGCAGTTCTTC.

The V call is TRBV4-1, the J call TRBJ2-2, with D possibly being TRBD1 (6 bases). This CDR3 spans 20 amino acids. From germline, CDR1 is MGHRA and CDR2 YSYEKL. The germline V and J ends were trimmed by 1 base and 2 bases, with 23 bases remaining between them. This chain's CDR3 is CASSQGGRGQNWANTGELFF. The CDR3 region has the DNA TGCGCCAGCAGCCAAGGGGGCCGCGGACAGAATTGGGCCAACACCGGGGAGCTGTTTTTT.

V is TRBV6-6 and J is TRBJ1-5; a possible D gene is TRBD1 (5 bases). This CDR3 spans 14 amino acids. Looked up from germline, CDR1 is MNHNY and CDR2 is SVGAGI (reference sequence). V lost 5 bases and J 7 bases, leaving 15 bases between the germline ends. The CDR3 spells CASSNGGSGQPQHF. The CDR3 bases are TGTGCCAGCAGTAACGGGGGATCGGGACAGCCCCAGCATTTT.

This clonotype has at least ten counts. The gene calls are TRBV2 and TRBJ2-1; D is uncertain. The V end was cut by 7 bases, the J end by 0 bases, with 13 bases between. Germline-derived CDR1 and CDR2 are SNHLY and FYNNEI. The CDR3 length is 15 residues. CDR3 nucleotide sequence: TGTGCCAGCACGGAGCGATCGAGCTCCTACAATGAGCAGTTCTTC. Translating it yields CASTERSSSYNEQFF.